The 27 T cell receptor beta chains below all came from one sample that was sequenced in a study of early T cells in non-severe SARS-CoV-2 infection. From the 5' RACE reads, TCRdb called clonotypes with MiXCR, one entry per CDR3 protein. The top ten hold approximately 4% of the sample, which has over 80,000 distinct CDR3 sequences, more than 10% seen once. The material sequenced was whole blood, taken at baseline. These receptors all stem from an adult who was a healthcare worker with PCR-confirmed SARS-CoV-2 infection or an uninfected control (not recorded which).

The chain links TRBV6-2 or TRBV6-3 to TRBJ2-1; the D gene is possibly TRBD1 (6 bases). The V gene's germline CDR1 is MNHEY and CDR2 SVGEGT. CDR3 length: 15 residues. The germline V and J ends were trimmed by 4 bases and 0 bases, with 10 bases remaining between them. CDR3 residues: CASSWQDSSYNEQFF. DNA for the CDR3: TGTGCCAGCAGTTGGCAGGACAGCTCCTACAATGAGCAGTTCTTC.

The chain recombines TRBV11-2 with TRBJ1-2, with TRBD1 as a possible D gene (5 bases). The V end was cut by 5 bases, the J end by 4 bases, with 14 bases between. The CDR3 contains 14 residues. The germline V gene has CDR1 SGHAT and CDR2 FQNNGV. The CDR3 sequence: CASSQGPGLYGYTF. The CDR3 DNA follows: TGTGCCAGCAGCCAAGGTCCGGGGCTCTATGGCTACACCTTC.

This clonotype was observed a few times. This sequence joins TRBV28 and TRBJ1-1; the D gene is possibly TRBD1 (5 bases). CDR3 length: 15 residues. V lost 4 bases, J lost 1 base, and 13 bases lay in between. Germline CDR1 and CDR2: MDHEN and SYDVKM. CDR3 in amino acids: CASSYAGTANTEAFF. The CDR3 nucleotides are TGTGCCAGCAGTTACGCCGGGACTGCGAACACTGAAGCTTTCTTT.

This clonotype appeared many times. The rearrangement joins TRBV5-5 to TRBJ2-7; maybe TRBD2 (6 bases). Trimming shortened V by 3 bases and J by 2 bases, and 21 bases separated the two germline ends. Germline V gene sequence: CDR1 SGHKS, CDR2 YYEKEE (reference sequence). The CDR3 has 17 residues. The CDR3 here is CASSSLIRDLQPYEQYF. The CDR3 coding sequence is TGTGCCAGCAGCTCCTTGATTCGGGACTTACAACCCTACGAGCAGTACTTC. Complete variable domain (other parts from reference TRBV5-5 and TRBJ2-7): DAGVTQSPTHLIKTRGQQVTLRCSPISGHKSVSWYQQVLGQGPQFIFQYYEKEERGRGNFPDRFSARQFPNYSSELNVNALLLGDSALYLCASSSLIRDLQPYEQYFGPGTRLTVT.

V gene TRBV14 combines with J gene TRBJ2-2; a weak D match, TRBD1 (5 bases). The germline V and J ends were trimmed by 0 bases and 4 bases, with 9 bases remaining between them. In germline, CDR1 is SGHDN, CDR2 FVKESK. The CDR3 is 15 residues long. The CDR3 region is CASSQDRVGTGELFF. The CDR3, as DNA: TGTGCCAGCAGCCAAGACAGGGTCGGCACCGGGGAGCTGTTTTTT.

V and J are TRBV6-2 or TRBV6-3 and TRBJ2-2; TRBD1 might be the D (5 bases). V lost 8 bases to trimming and J lost 6 bases, with 16 bases between them. CDR3 length: 14 amino acids. Looked up from germline, CDR1 is MNHEY and CDR2 is SVGEGT. CDR3 DNA sequence: TGTGCCAGCGGAAGGGGTTTGGATGCCGGGGAGCTGTTTTTT. Translated, it gives CASGRGLDAGELFF.

This clonotype was picked up a small number of times. This sequence joins TRBV3-1 and TRBJ2-5; D not resolved. The V and J ends lost 0 bases and 2 bases respectively, with 10 bases between them. CDR1 and CDR2 from the germline V gene are LGHDT and YNNKEL (reference sequence). The CDR3 has 15 amino acids. The CDR3 loop is CASSQENLRQETQYF. Written as DNA, the CDR3 is TGTGCCAGCAGCCAAGAGAACTTACGACAAGAGACCCAGTACTTC.

The table lists this clonotype with many counts. This chain uses TRBV14 with TRBJ1-1; D is possibly TRBD1 (5 bases). The CDR3 is made up of 14 amino acids. V lost 0 bases, J lost 4 bases, and 9 bases lay in between. The V gene's germline CDR1 is SGHDN and CDR2 FVKESK. The CDR3 sequence is CASSQDAGFTEAFF. As DNA, the CDR3 is TGTGCCAGCAGCCAAGATGCAGGGTTCACTGAAGCTTTCTTT.

This chain uses TRBV12-3 or TRBV12-4 with TRBJ2-3; D is ambiguous. The CDR3 has 15 amino acids. The ends were cut back, 4 bases at V and 4 bases at J, with 15 bases in the middle. In DNA form, the CDR3 reads TGTGCCAGCAGTTATGGTGTTAGCTCCCCAGATACGCAGTATTTT. It translates to CASSYGVSSPDTQYF.

This chain connects TRBV29-1 to TRBJ1-1; D possibly corresponds to TRBD1 (6 bases). Trimming shortened V by 6 bases and J by 3 bases, and 17 bases separated the two germline ends. Per the germline V gene, CDR1 is SQVTM and CDR2 is ANQGSEA. This CDR3 has 14 amino acids. The CDR3 DNA is TGCAGCGTCGTGAGAGGTTCAGGGGACACTGAAGCTTTCTTT. Its translation: CSVVRGSGDTEAFF.

The chain joins TRBV19 to TRBJ1-2; no definite D call. Germline loops: CDR1 LNHDA, CDR2 SQIVND (reference sequence). The length of the CDR3 is 13 residues. Deletions cut 9 bases from V and 2 bases from J, with 13 bases between. In DNA form, the CDR3 reads TGTGCCAGCCTGAGGTCGGGGAACTATGGCTACACCTTC. Amino acids: CASLRSGNYGYTF.

V usage is TRBV5-1 and J usage is TRBJ2-7; TRBD1 agrees at 9 bases. From germline, CDR1 is SGHRS and CDR2 YFSETQ. This CDR3 comprises 15 residues. Losses at the gene ends were 0 bases for V and 3 bases for J; bases not matched to a gene: 4. The CDR3 DNA sequence: TGCGCCAGCAGCTTGGGGGGGACAGGGAGCTACGAGCAGTACTTC. It yields the protein CASSLGGTGSYEQYF. Supplemented by reference TRBV5-1 and TRBJ2-7, the full variable domain reads KAGVTQTPRYLIKTRGQQVTLSCSPISGHRSVSWYQQTPGQGLQFLFEYFSETQRNKGNFPGRFSGRQFSNSRSEMNVSTLELGDSALYLCASSLGGTGSYEQYFGPGTRLTVT.

This clonotype showed up many times. The V and J genes are TRBV6-5 and TRBJ1-1, with D perhaps matching TRBD1 (5 bases). The germline V gene has CDR1 MNHEY and CDR2 SVGAGI. The CDR3 sequence is 13 residues long. V was trimmed by 7 bases and J by 5 bases, leaving 14 bases between them. The CDR3 nucleotides read TGTGCCAGCATCCCACGGGGGGGTACTGAAGCTTTCTTT. Its translation: CASIPRGGTEAFF.

This clonotype was seen only a few times. The chain carries TRBV28 and TRBJ2-1; D is unresolved. V lost 2 bases to trimming and J lost 7 bases, with 6 bases between them. This CDR3 is 12 amino acids long. Looked up from germline, CDR1 is MDHEN and CDR2 is SYDVKM. The CDR3 protein is CASSLVVNEQFF. In DNA, the CDR3 is TGTGCCAGCAGTTTAGTTGTGAATGAGCAGTTCTTC. The full variable domain, in which reference TRBV28 and TRBJ2-1 provide the parts outside the CDR3, is DVKVTQSSRYLVKRTGEKVFLECVQDMDHENMFWYRQDPGLGLRLIYFSYDVKMKEKGDIPEGYSVSREKKERFSLILESASTNQTSMYLCASSLVVNEQFFGPGTRLTVL.

This clonotype has at least ten counts. The chain couples TRBV7-8 to TRBJ2-5, with a weak D call TRBD1 (6 bases). The CDR3 loop spans 13 amino acids. The V and J ends lost 5 bases and 7 bases respectively, with 14 bases between them. The germline gives CDR1 SGHVS, CDR2 FQNEAQ. DNA of the CDR3: TGTGCCAGCAGCCCCCACAGGGTAGGGACCCAGTACTTC. It codes for CASSPHRVGTQYF. The whole variable domain, filled in from reference TRBV7-8 and TRBJ2-5, reads GAGVSQSPRYKVAKRGQDVALRCDPISGHVSLFWYQQALGQGPEFLTYFQNEAQLDKSGLPSDRFFAERPEGSVSTLKIQRTQQEDSAVYLCASSPHRVGTQYFGPGTRLLVL.

This clonotype was seen at least ten times. The rearrangement links TRBV2 to TRBJ2-7, with a weak D call TRBD1 (5 bases). The V gene's germline CDR1 is SNHLY and CDR2 FYNNEI. V was pared by 6 bases and J by 2 bases, with 14 bases between. There are 14 residues in the CDR3. The CDR3 coding sequence is TGTGCCAGCAGCCTTCTGCTGACAGCCTACGAGCAGTACTTC. Protein product: CASSLLLTAYEQYF.

The chain uses TRBV5-1 and TRBJ2-5; D gene uncertain. Germline CDR1 SGHRS, CDR2 YFSETQ. V was cut by 5 bases and J by 5 bases, with 10 bases left in between. This CDR3 has 12 amino acids. The CDR3 nucleotides are TGCGCCAGCAGTCGAGCTGAGGAGACCCAGTACTTC. It specifies CASSRAEETQYF.

V gene TRBV11-3 combines with J gene TRBJ2-1; weak D call: TRBD2 (6 bases). This CDR3 is built from 13 residues. Germline CDR1 reads SGHNT; CDR2 reads YENEEA. Trimming cost V 4 bases and J 16 bases, with 20 bases left between them. CDR3: CASSSKRAGSPFF. In DNA form, the CDR3 reads TGTGCCAGCAGCTCGAAGAGAGCCGGGAGCCCTTTCTTC.

V is TRBV20-1 and J is TRBJ2-5; TRBD2 agrees at 7 bases. The trim removed 0 bases at V and 4 bases at J, leaving 14 bases unmatched. The CDR3 sequence is 17 residues long. Germline loops: CDR1 DFQATT, CDR2 SNEGSKA (reference sequence). CDR3 sequence (DNA): TGCAGTGCTAGAGATTGGATTTTTAAGCGGGAAGCAGAGACCCAGTACTTC. Its protein is CSARDWIFKREAETQYF.

V usage is TRBV11-2 and J usage is TRBJ2-5; TRBD1 might be the D (5 bases). V was pared by 5 bases and J by 4 bases, with 23 bases between. The CDR3 covers 17 residues. Per germline, CDR1 SGHAT and CDR2 FQNNGV. CDR3 region: CASSLTPLMGRPETQYF. The CDR3 DNA reads as TGTGCCAGCAGCCTGACACCCCTTATGGGGCGCCCAGAGACCCAGTACTTC.

The sample holds many counts of this clonotype. J is TRBJ2-7 and V is TRBV27, with D possibly TRBD1 on 6 matching bases. The CDR3 contains 15 residues. Trimming removed 8 bases at V and 4 bases at J, with 21 bases between. Germline CDR1 reads MNHEY; CDR2 reads SMNVEV (reference sequence). The CDR3, as DNA: TGTGCCAGCTGTCCCCTCCGGGACAAATCATACGAGCAGTACTTC. As protein: CASCPLRDKSYEQYF.

This clonotype was seen at least ten times. The chain is built from TRBV7-8 and TRBJ2-3; no clear D gene. Germline loops: CDR1 SGHVS, CDR2 FQNEAQ. This CDR3 contains 13 residues. Trimming took off 6 bases at V and 5 bases at J, with 12 bases between the two ends. CDR3 nucleotide sequence: TGTGCCAGCAGGAACTCCAGAGAAGATACGCAGTATTTT. It codes for CASRNSREDTQYF.

J is TRBJ2-7 and V is TRBV20-1; 8 bases agree with TRBD2. The CDR3 has 13 amino acids. Germline V gives CDR1 DFQATT, CDR2 SNEGSKA (reference sequence). The J segment lost 9 bases and the V segment lost 0 bases, leaving 7 bases of the junction unmatched. CDR3: CSARDYGRAGQYF. The CDR3 nucleotides read TGCAGTGCTAGAGATTACGGGAGGGCAGGGCAGTACTTC.

The CDR3 nucleotides are TGTGCCAGCAGTTACGCTTTGGCTAGCGGGATGACTGCGAACACCGGGGAGCTGTTTTTT. Translating it yields CASSYALASGMTANTGELFF. This chain connects TRBV6-5 to TRBJ2-2, with 9 bases that match TRBD2. J was trimmed by 0 bases and V by 2 bases; bases with no gene match: 13. The germline V gene encodes CDR1 MNHEY and CDR2 SVGAGI. The CDR3 totals 20 residues.

This clonotype was recorded many times. The V gene is TRBV24-1, the J gene TRBJ2-1; D is perhaps TRBD1 (6 bases). CDR1 and CDR2 (germline): KGHDR, SFDVKD. This CDR3 has 15 residues. With 4 bases removed from V and 8 bases from J, the gap between germline ends came to 17 bases. The CDR3 sequence: CATSDPGTLNDEQFF. The CDR3 DNA follows: TGTGCCACCAGTGACCCTGGGACATTGAACGATGAGCAGTTCTTC.

This clonotype was found a few times. The CDR3 DNA is TGTGCCAGCAGCCTGGCTAGCGGGAGAGGGCAAGAGACCCAGTACTTC. As protein: CASSLASGRGQETQYF. The chain couples TRBV3-1 to TRBJ2-5, with TRBD2 identical over 10 bases. The CDR3 is 16 amino acids. V shed 4 bases, J shed 2 bases, and the junction held 7 bases outside the gene matches. Germline CDR1 is LGHDT and CDR2 is YNNKEL (reference sequence).

This clonotype appeared a few times. For the CDR3, the DNA is TGTGCCAGCAGCTTTCGGGGCTCCTACGAGCAGTACTTC. Translated, it gives CASSFRGSYEQYF. J is TRBJ2-7 and V is TRBV7-9; perhaps TRBD2 as D (5 bases). In germline, CDR1 is SEHNR, CDR2 FQNEAQ (reference sequence). CDR3 length: 13 residues. V lost 3 bases and J lost 0, with 6 bases in between.